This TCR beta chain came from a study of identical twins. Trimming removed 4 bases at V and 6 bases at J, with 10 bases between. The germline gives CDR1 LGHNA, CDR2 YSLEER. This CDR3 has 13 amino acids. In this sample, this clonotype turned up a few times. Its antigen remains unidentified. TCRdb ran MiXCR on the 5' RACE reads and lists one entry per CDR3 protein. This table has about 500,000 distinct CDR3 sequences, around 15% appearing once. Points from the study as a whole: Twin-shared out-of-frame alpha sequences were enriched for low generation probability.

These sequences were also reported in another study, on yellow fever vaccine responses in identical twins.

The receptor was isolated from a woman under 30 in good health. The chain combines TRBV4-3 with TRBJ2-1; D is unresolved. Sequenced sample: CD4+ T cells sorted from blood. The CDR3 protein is CASSLGPFNEQFF. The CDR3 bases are TGCGCCAGCAGCCTTGGACCCTTCAATGAGCAGTTCTTC.